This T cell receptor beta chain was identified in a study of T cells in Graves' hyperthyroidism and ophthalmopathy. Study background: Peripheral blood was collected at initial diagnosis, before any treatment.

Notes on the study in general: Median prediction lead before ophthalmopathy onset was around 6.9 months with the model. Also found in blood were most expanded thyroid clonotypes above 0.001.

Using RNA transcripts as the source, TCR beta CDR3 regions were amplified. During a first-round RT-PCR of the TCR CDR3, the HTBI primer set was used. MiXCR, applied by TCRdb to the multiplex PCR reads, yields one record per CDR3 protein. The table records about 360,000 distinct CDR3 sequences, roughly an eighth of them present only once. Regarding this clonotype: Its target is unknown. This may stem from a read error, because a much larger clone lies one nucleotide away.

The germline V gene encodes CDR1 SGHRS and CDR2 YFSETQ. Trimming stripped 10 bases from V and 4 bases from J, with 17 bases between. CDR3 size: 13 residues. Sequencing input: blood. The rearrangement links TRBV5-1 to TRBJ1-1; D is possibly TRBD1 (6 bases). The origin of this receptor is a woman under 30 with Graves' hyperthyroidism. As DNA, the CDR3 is TGCGCCGGCACCAGGGGTATGGGCACTGAAGCTTTCTTT. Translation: CAGTRGMGTEAFF.